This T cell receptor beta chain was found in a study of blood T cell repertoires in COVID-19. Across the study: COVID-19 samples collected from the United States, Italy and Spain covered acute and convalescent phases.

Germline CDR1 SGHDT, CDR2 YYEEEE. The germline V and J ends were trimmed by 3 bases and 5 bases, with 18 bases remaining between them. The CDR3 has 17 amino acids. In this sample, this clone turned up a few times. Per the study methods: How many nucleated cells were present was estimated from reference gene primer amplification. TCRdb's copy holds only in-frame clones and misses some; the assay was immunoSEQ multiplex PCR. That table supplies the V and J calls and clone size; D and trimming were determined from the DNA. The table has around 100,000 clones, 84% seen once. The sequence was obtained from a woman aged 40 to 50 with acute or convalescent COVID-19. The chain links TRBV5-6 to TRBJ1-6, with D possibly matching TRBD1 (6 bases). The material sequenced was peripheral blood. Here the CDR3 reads CASSSTRSGANNSPLHF. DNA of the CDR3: TGTGCCAGCAGCTCCACGCGGTCAGGGGCCAATAATTCACCCCTCCACTTT.